This TCR beta chain was sequenced for a study of shared clonotypes between healthy human individuals. Produced via immunoSEQ multiplex PCR; TCRdb's table is partial and in-frame only. This sample yields more than 2 million clones, of which about 94% are seen a single time; more than 0.1% belongs to the top ten. The germline CDR1 and CDR2 sequences are MGHDK and SYGVNS. The CDR3 runs to 13 residues. The V end was cut by 3 bases, the J end by 6 bases, with 8 bases between. Of note for this clone: Its antigen is unidentified.

Whole-study results and caveats: Sequencing depth was predicted to influence how clonotypes are shared among donors. Memory subsets had estimated richness that was generally smaller than that of naive subsets.

Sequencing was performed on naive CD4+ T cells sorted from blood. The subset denotes: CD45RA+ positively selected. The V and J genes are TRBV25-1 and TRBJ2-2; TRBD2 might be the D (6 bases). The source of this sequence is a man in his late teens or twenties in good health. Written as DNA, the CDR3 is TGTGCCAGCAGTGAGACTAGGGCCGGGGAGCTGTTTTTT. Translating it yields CASSETRAGELFF.